These 2 T cell receptor beta chains share one sample of origin, sequenced in a study of blood T cell repertoires in COVID-19. TCRdb keeps only in-frame clones here, not all; method: immunoSEQ multiplex PCR. In the table there are roughly 260,000 clones, roughly 82% of which are singletons. Material for sequencing was peripheral blood. The receptors here all came from a woman at least 80 years old with active or convalescent COVID-19.

This rearrangement joins TRBV28 to TRBJ1-5, with 7 bases matching TRBD1. This CDR3 spans 15 amino acids. Germline CDR1 MDHEN, CDR2 SYDVKM. The trim removed 3 bases at V and 3 bases at J, leaving 5 bases unmatched. The chain's CDR3 is CASSFQGTDNQPQHF. CDR3 sequence (DNA): TGTGCCAGCAGTTTCCAAGGGACAGACAATCAGCCCCAGCATTTT.

The rearrangement links TRBV2 to TRBJ1-2, with a possible D match to TRBD1 (6 bases). V was trimmed by 5 bases and J by 4 bases, leaving 17 bases between them. CDR3 length equals 15 residues. Germline V gene lookup returns CDR1 SNHLY and CDR2 FYNNEI. The CDR3 DNA reads TGTGCCAGCAGTCCAAGAACAGGGAGTAGCTATGGCTACACCTTC. This gives the protein CASSPRTGSSYGYTF.